This T cell receptor beta chain was captured by sequencing in a study of shared clonotypes between healthy human individuals. Findings and limits, study-wide: Clonotype sharing among donors likely depends on sequencing depth.

TCRdb keeps only in-frame clones here, not all; method: immunoSEQ multiplex PCR. Of roughly 2.2 million clones detected, approximately 93% appear once; the ten largest clones hold 0.39%. The CDR3 is made up of 16 amino acids. The trim removed 0 bases at V and 2 bases at J, leaving 4 bases unmatched. Per the germline V gene, CDR1 is MNHEY and CDR2 is SVGAGI. Points on this clone: Its specificity is not known.

From CD4+ cells came CD45RA+ naive and CD45RA-negative memory subsets. This receptor was obtained from a young man in good health. Some clones in this sample may be carry-over from other donors' samples. The sample taken for sequencing was naive CD4+ T cells from PBMCs. Subset: CD45RA+ positively selected. The J gene is TRBJ2-1, the V gene TRBV6-5; 7 bases agree with TRBD2. This CDR3 reads CASSYSRAGAYNEQFF. The CDR3 bases are TGTGCCAGCAGTTACTCCCGTGCGGGAGCCTACAATGAGCAGTTCTTC.